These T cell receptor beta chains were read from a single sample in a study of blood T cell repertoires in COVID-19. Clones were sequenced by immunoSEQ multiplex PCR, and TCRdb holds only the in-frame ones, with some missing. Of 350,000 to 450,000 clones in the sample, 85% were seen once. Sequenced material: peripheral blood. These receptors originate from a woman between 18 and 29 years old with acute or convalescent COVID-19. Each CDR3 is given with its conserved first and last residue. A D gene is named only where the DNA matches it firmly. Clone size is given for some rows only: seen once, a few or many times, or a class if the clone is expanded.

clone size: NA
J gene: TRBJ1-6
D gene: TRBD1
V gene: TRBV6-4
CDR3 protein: CATGQGAQGGSPLHF
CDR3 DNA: TGTGCCACGGGACAGGGGGCTCAGGGGGGTTCACCCCTCCACTTT

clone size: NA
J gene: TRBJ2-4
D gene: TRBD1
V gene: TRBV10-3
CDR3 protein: CAISETGSNKNIQYF
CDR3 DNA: TGTGCCATCAGCGAGACAGGGAGCAATAAAAACATTCAGTACTTC

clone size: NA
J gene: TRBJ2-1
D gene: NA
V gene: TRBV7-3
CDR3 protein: CASSLSSSNYNEQFF
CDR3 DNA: TGTGCCAGCAGCTTAAGCAGTTCAAACTACAATGAGCAGTTCTTC

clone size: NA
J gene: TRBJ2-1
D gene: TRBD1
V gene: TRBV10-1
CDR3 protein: CASSAWDRDDNEQFF
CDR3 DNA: TGCGCCAGCAGTGCCTGGGACAGGGACGACAATGAGCAGTTCTTC

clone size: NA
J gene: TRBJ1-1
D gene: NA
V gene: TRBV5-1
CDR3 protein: CASGPGVENVMNTEAFF
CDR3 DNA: TGCGCCAGCGGCCCCGGGGTGGAGAACGTTATGAACACTGAAGCTTTCTTT

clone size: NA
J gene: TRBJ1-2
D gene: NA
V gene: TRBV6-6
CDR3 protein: CASRERVSGYTF
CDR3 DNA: TGTGCCAGCAGGGAGAGGGTGAGTGGCTACACCTTC

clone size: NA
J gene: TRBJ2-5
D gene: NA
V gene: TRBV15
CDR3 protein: CATGLYQETQYF
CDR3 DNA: TGTGCCACCGGACTGTACCAAGAGACCCAGTACTTC

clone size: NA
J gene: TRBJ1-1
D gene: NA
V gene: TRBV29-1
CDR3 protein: CSVVSESASGAFF
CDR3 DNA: TGCAGCGTTGTGTCTGAGTCGGCATCGGGAGCTTTCTTT

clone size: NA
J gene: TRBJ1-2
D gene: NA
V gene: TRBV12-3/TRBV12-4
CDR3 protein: CASSLDSVYGYTF
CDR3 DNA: TGTGCCAGCAGTTTAGACTCTGTATATGGCTACACCTTC

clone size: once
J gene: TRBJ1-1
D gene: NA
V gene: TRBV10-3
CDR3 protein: CAISETAMNTEAFF
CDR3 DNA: TGTGCCATCAGTGAGACAGCTATGAACACTGAAGCTTTCTTT

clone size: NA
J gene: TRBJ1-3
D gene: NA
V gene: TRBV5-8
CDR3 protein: CASSRGKRSGNTIYF
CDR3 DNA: TGTGCCAGCAGTAGGGGGAAGCGCTCTGGAAACACCATATATTTT

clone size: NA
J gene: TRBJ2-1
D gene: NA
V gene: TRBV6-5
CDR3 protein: CASMSDNEQFF
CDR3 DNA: TGTGCCAGCATGTCGGACAATGAGCAGTTCTTC

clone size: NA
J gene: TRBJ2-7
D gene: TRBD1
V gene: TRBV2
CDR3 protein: CASTDRGINPYEQYF
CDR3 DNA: TGTGCCAGCACAGACAGGGGGATAAACCCCTACGAGCAGTACTTC

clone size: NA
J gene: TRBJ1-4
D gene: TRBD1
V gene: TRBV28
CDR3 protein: CASSLQTGGSEKLFF
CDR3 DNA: TGTGCCAGCAGTTTGCAGACAGGGGGCTCTGAAAAACTGTTTTTT

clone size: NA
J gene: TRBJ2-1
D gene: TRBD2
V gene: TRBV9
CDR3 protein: CASSVGPAGGREQFF
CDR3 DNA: TGTGCCAGCAGCGTAGGCCCAGCGGGAGGGCGAGAGCAGTTCTTC

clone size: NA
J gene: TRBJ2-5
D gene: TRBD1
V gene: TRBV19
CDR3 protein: CASSLRDRAKETQYF
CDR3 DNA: TGTGCCAGTAGTTTACGGGACAGGGCTAAAGAGACCCAGTACTTC

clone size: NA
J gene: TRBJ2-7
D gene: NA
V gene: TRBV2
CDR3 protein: CASVRGYEQYF
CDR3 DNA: TGTGCCAGCGTCCGGGGCTACGAGCAGTACTTC

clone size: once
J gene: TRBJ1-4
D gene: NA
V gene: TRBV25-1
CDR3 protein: CASRDSRSNEKLFF
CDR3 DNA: TGTGCCAGCAGGGACTCTCGATCTAATGAAAAACTGTTTTTT

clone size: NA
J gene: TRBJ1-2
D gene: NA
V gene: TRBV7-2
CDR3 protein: CASRDPGTGYTF
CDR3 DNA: TGTGCCAGCAGGGATCCGGGAACAGGCTACACCTTC

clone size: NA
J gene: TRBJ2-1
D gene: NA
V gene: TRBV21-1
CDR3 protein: CASSSRQGRSHNEQFF
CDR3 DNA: TGTGCCAGCAGCTCCCGACAGGGAAGGAGCCACAATGAGCAGTTCTTC

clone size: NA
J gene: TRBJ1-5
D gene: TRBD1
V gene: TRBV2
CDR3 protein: CASSVGQGKQPQHF
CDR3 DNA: TGTGCCAGCAGTGTCGGACAGGGTAAACAGCCCCAGCATTTT

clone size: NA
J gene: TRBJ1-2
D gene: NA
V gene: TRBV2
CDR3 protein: CASNRREDKNGYTF
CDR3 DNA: TGTGCCAGCAACCGCAGGGAGGACAAAAATGGCTACACCTTC

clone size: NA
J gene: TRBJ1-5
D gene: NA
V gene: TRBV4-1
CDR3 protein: CASSQVDGNSNQPQHF
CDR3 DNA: TGCGCCAGCAGCCAAGTCGACGGGAATAGCAATCAGCCCCAGCATTTT

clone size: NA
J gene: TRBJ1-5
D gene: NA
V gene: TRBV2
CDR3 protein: CASSGRGSEGHQPQHF
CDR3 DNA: TGTGCCAGCAGTGGAAGGGGGAGCGAGGGACATCAGCCCCAGCATTTT

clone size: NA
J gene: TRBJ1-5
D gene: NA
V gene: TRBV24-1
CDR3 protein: CATSGGGGNQPQHF
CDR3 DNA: TGTGCCACCAGTGGAGGAGGGGGCAATCAGCCCCAGCATTTT

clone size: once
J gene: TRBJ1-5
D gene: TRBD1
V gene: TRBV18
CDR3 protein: CASSPGQAGQPQHF
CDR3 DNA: TGTGCCAGCTCACCGGGACAGGCAGGTCAGCCCCAGCATTTT

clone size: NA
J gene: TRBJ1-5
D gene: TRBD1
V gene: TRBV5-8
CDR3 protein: CASSPTGTGQGNQPQHF
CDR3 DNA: TGTGCCAGCAGCCCTACGGGGACAGGGCAGGGCAATCAGCCCCAGCATTTT

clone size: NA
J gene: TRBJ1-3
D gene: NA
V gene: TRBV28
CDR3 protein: CASSFQSGNTIYF
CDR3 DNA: TGTGCCAGCAGTTTCCAGTCTGGAAACACCATATATTTT

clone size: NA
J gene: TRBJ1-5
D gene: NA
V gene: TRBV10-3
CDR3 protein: CAISAQNANQPQHF
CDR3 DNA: TGTGCCATCAGTGCCCAGAACGCAAATCAGCCCCAGCATTTT

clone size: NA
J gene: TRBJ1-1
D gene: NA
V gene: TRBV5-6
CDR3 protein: CASSFREVNTEAFF
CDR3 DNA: TGTGCCAGCAGCTTTCGGGAGGTGAACACTGAAGCTTTCTTT

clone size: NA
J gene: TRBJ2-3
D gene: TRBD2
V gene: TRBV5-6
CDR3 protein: CASSYAGVGTDTQYF
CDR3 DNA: TGTGCCAGCAGCTATGCGGGGGTAGGGACAGATACGCAGTATTTT

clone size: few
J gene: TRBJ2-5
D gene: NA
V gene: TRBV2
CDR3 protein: CASTRIQETQYF
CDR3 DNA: TGTGCCAGCACGAGGATTCAAGAGACCCAGTACTTC

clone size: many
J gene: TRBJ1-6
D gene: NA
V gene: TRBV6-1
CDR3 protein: CASSDRVANSYNSPLHF
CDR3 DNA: TGTGCCAGCAGTGACCGGGTAGCCAACTCCTATAATTCACCCCTCCACTTT

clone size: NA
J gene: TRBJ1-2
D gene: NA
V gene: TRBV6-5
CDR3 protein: CASSYSGTPNYGYTF
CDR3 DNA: TGTGCCAGCAGTTACTCGGGGACACCGAACTATGGCTACACCTTC

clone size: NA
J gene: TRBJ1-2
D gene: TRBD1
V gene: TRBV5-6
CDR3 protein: CASSYDRGSYGYTF
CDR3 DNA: TGTGCCAGCAGCTACGACAGGGGGAGCTATGGCTACACCTTC

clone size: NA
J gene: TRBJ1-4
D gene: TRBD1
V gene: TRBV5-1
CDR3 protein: CASSLGQGGGGEKLFF
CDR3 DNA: TGCGCCAGCAGCTTGGGACAGGGTGGAGGAGGTGAAAAACTGTTTTTT

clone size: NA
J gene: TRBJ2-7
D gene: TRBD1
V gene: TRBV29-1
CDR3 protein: CSVEQGAYYEQYF
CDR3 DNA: TGCAGCGTTGAGCAGGGGGCGTATTACGAGCAGTACTTC

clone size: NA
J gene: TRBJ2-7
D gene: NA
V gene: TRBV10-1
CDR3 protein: CASSEYGASYEQYF
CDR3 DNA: TGCGCCAGCAGTGAGTATGGGGCGTCCTACGAGCAGTACTTC

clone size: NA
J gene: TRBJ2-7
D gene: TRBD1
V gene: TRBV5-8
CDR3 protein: CASSPTGPEQYF
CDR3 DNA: TGTGCCAGCAGCCCGACAGGGCCCGAGCAGTACTTC

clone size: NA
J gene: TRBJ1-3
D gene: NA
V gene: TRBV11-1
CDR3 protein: CASSLDSGYGNTIYF
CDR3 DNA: TGTGCCAGCAGCTTAGATTCCGGGTACGGAAACACCATATATTTT

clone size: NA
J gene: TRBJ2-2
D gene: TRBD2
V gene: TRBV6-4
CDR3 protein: CASSDRGVSNTGELFF
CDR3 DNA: TGTGCCAGCAGTGACCGGGGGGTATCGAACACCGGGGAGCTGTTTTTT

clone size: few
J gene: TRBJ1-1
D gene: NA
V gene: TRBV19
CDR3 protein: CASSIRVLNTEAFF
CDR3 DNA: TGTGCCAGTAGTATTCGGGTTCTGAACACTGAAGCTTTCTTT

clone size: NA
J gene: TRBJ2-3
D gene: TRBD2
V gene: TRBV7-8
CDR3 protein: CASSPDPGLAGVNTQYF
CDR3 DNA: TGTGCCAGCAGTCCAGACCCGGGACTAGCGGGGGTAAATACGCAGTATTTT

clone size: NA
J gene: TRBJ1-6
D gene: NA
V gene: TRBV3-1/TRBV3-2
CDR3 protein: CASSQVRGGANSPLHF
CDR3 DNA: TGTGCCAGCAGCCAAGTCCGGGGGGGTGCAAATTCACCCCTCCACTTT

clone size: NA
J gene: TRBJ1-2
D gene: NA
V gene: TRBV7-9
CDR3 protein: CASSLTDGYTF
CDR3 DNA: TGTGCCAGCAGCTTAACGGATGGCTACACCTTC

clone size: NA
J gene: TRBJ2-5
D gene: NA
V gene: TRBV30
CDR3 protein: CAWTGLHPTETQYF
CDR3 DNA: TGTGCCTGGACGGGACTCCACCCGACGGAGACCCAGTACTTC

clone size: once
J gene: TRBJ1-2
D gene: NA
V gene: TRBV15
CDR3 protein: CATSREPRAGGGYTF
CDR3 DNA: TGTGCCACCAGCAGAGAGCCCCGGGCGGGGGGAGGCTACACCTTC

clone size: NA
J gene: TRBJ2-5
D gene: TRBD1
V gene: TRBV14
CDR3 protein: CASSQTRGFGETQYF
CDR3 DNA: TGTGCCAGCAGCCAAACCAGGGGGTTTGGGGAGACCCAGTACTTC

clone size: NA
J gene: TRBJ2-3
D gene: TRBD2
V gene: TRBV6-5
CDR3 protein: CASGTSGTGDTQYF
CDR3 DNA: TGTGCGTCCGGGACTAGCGGGACGGGGGATACGCAGTATTTT

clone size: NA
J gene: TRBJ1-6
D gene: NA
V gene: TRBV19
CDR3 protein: CASSIARGGNSPLHF
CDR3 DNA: TGTGCCAGTAGTATAGCCAGGGGCGGTAATTCACCCCTCCACTTT

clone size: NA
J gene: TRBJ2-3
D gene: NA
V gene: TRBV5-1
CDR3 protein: CASSLGTITDTQYF
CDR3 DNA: TGCGCCAGCAGCTTGGGGACTATCACAGATACGCAGTATTTT

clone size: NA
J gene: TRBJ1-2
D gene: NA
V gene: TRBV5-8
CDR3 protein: CASSLPGTLANYGYTF
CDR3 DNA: TGTGCCAGCAGCCTGCCGGGGACATTAGCTAACTATGGCTACACCTTC